Included here is one TCR beta chain sequence, with context. Its target is unknown. A read error may be the cause here, since a much bigger clone is one base away. The entry originates in a study of Graves' ophthalmopathy and Graves' hyperthyroidism. General observations from the study: The model predicted progression of ophthalmopathy with a sensitivity of 60% to 71%, and its specificity was approximately 77%.

The CDR3 spans 14 residues. Germline V CDR1 and CDR2: SEHNR, FQNEAQ (reference sequence). TCR beta CDR3 amplification used RNA transcripts. Second-round multiplex PCR came after first-round RT-PCR with HTBI primers. TCRdb redid the calling of the multiplex PCR reads with MiXCR, one entry per CDR3 protein. The repertoire has some 750,000 distinct CDR3 sequences, around 40% of them found once; the top ten carry 40% to 45%. This sequence was found in an adult man with Graves' ophthalmopathy. Sequenced input: peripheral blood. The rearrangement uses TRBV7-9 and TRBJ2-2, with D possibly TRBD1 on 6 matching bases. CDR3 sequence: CAGSLGQITGELFF. The CDR3 DNA sequence: TGTGCCGGCAGCTTAGGACAGATCACCGGGGAGCTGTTTTTT.